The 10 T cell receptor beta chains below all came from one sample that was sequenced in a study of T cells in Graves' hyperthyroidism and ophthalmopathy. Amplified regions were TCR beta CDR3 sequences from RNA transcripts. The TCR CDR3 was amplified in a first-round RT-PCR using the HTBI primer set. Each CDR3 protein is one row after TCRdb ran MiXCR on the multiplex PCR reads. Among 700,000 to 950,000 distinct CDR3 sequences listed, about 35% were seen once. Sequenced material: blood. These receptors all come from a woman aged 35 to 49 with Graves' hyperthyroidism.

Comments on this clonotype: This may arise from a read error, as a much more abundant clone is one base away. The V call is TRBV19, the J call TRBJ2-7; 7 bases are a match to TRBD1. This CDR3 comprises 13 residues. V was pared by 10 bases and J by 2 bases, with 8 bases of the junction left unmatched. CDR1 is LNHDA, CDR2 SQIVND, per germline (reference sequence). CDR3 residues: CANRGQYPYEQYF. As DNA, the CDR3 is TGTGCCAATAGGGGACAGTACCCCTACGAGCAGTACTTC. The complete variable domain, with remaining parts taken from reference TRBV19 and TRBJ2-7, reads DGGITQSPKYLFRKEGQNVTLSCEQNLNHDAMYWYRQDPGQGLRLIYYSQIVNDFQKGDIAEGYSVSREKKESFPLTVTSAQKNPTAFYLCANRGQYPYEQYFGPGTRLTVT.

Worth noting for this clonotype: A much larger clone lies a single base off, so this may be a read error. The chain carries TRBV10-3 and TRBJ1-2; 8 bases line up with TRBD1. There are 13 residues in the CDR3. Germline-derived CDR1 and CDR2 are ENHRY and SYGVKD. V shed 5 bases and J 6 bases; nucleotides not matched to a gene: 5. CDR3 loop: CAISWTGKDGYTF. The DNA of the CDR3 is TGTGCCATCAGTTGGACAGGGAAAGATGGCTACACCTTC.

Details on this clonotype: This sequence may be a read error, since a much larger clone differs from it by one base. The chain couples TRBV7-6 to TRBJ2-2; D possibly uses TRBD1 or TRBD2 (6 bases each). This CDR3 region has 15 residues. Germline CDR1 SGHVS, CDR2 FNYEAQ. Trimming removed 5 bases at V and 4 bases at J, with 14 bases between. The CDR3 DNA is TGTGCCAGCAGCCCAACAGGGCGGGGCACCGGGGAGCTGTTTTTT. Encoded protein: CASSPTGRGTGELFF. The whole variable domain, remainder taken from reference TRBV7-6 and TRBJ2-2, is GAGVSQSPRYKVTKRGQDVALRCDPISGHVSLYWYRQALGQGPEFLTYFNYEAQQDKSGLPNDRFSAERPEGSISTLTIQRTEQRDSAMYRCASSPTGRGTGELFFGEGSRLTVL.

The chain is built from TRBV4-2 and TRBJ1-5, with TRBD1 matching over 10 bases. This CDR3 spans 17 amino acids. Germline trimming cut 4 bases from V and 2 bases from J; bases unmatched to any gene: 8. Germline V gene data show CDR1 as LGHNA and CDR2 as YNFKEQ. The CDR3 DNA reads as TGTGCCAGCAGCCCCGGGACAGGGGTTGGTGGCAATCAGCCCCAGCATTTT. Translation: CASSPGTGVGGNQPQHF.

In DNA, the CDR3 is TGTGCCATCAGTTCCGGACAGGGGTTTGCTGAAGCTTTCTTT. As protein: CAISSGQGFAEAFF. This chain joins TRBV10-3 and TRBJ1-1, with TRBD1 matching over 9 bases. This CDR3 comprises 14 residues. The germline V gene has CDR1 ENHRY and CDR2 SYGVKD. The V segment lost 5 bases and the J segment 6 bases; nucleotides outside the gene matches: 7.

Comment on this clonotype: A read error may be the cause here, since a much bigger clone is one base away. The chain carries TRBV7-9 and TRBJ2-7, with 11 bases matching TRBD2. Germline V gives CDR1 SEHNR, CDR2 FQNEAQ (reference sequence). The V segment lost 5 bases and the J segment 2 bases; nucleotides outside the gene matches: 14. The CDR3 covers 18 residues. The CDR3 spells CASSPHGTTSGVTYEQYF. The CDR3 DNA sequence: TGTGCCAGCAGCCCCCACGGCACGACTAGCGGGGTCACCTACGAGCAGTACTTC.

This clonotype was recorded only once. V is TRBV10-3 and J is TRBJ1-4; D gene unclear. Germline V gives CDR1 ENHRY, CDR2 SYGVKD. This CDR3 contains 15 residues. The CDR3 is CGTGPELQEREKLFF. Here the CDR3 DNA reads TGTGGCACCGGACCGGAGCTCCAGGAACGTGAAAAACTGTTTTTT.

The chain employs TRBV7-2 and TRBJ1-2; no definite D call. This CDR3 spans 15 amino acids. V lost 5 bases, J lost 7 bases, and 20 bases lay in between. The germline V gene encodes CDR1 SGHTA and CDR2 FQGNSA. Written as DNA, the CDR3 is TGTGCCAGCAGCCAAGAAAGTCAGTCCCGGGGTGGCTACACCTTC. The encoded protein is CASSQESQSRGGYTF. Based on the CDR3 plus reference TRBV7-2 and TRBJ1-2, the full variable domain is GAGVSQSPSNKVTEKGKDVELRCDPISGHTALYWYRQSLGQGLEFLIYFQGNSAPDKSGLPSDRFSAERTGGSVSTLTIQRTQQEDSAVYLCASSQESQSRGGYTFGSGTRLTVV.

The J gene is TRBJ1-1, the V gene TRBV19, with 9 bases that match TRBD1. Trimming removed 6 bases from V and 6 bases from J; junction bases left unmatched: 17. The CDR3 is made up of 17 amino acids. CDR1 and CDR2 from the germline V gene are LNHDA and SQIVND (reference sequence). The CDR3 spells CASRIRDRDLPSAEAFF. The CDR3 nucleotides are TGTGCCAGTAGGATCCGGGACAGGGACCTGCCGTCGGCTGAAGCTTTCTTT.

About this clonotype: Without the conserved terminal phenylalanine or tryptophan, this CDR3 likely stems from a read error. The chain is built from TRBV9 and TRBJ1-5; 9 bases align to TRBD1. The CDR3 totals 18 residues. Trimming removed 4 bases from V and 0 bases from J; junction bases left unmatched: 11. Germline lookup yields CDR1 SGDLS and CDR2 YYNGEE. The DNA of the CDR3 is TGTGCCAGCAGCTTAAAGGGACAGGGAGGGTATAGCAATCAGCCCCAGCATCTT. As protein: CASSLKGQGGYSNQPQHL.